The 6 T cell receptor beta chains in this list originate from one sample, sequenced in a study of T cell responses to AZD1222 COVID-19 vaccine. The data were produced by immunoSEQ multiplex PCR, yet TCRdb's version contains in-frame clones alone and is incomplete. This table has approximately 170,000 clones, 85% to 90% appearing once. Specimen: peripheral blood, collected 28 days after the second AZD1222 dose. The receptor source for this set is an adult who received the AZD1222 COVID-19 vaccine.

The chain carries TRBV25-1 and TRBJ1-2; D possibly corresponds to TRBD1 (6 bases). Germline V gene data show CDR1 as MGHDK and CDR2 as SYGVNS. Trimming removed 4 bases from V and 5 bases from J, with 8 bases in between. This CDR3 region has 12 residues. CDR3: CASSGTGYGYTF. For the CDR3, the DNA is TGTGCCAGCAGTGGCACAGGGTATGGCTACACCTTC.

In DNA, the CDR3 is TGTGCCAGCAGTCGGACAGGGGGGCACACCGGGGAGCTGTTTTTT. Its protein product is CASSRTGGHTGELFF. The V and J genes are TRBV6-5 and TRBJ2-2, with 10 bases that match TRBD1. The V gene end was trimmed by 5 bases and the J gene end by 3 bases; junction bases not matched to a gene: 3. CDR1 and CDR2 (germline): MNHEY, SVGAGI. This CDR3 spans 15 amino acids.

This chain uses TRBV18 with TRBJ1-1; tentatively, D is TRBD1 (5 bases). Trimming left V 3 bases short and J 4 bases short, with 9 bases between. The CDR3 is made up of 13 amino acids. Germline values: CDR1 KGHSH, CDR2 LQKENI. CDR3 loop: CASSPLDSTEAFF. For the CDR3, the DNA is TGTGCCAGCTCACCCCTCGACAGCACTGAAGCTTTCTTT.

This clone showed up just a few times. This chain's CDR3 is CASSRTANTEAFF. DNA for the CDR3: TGTGCCAGCAGCAGGACAGCTAACACTGAAGCTTTCTTT. The genes are TRBV7-8 and TRBJ1-1; D perhaps matches TRBD1 (6 bases). Germline V gene lookup returns CDR1 SGHVS and CDR2 FQNEAQ. The CDR3 spans 13 residues. Trimming removed 5 bases from V and 2 bases from J, with 9 bases in between.

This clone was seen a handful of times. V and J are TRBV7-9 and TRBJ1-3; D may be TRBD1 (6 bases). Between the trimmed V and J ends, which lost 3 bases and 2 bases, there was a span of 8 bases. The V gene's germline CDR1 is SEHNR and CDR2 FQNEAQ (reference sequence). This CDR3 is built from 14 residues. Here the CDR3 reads CASSLGTTGNTIYF. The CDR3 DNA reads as TGTGCCAGCAGCTTGGGGACAACTGGAAACACCATATATTTT.

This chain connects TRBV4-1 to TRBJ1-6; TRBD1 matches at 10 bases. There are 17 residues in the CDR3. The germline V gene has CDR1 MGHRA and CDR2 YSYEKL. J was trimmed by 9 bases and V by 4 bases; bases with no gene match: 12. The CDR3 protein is CASSLDRGRSVSSPLHF. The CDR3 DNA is TGCGCCAGCAGCCTTGACAGGGGGCGGTCAGTTTCTTCACCCCTCCACTTT.